This T cell receptor beta chain was sequenced for a study of blood T cell repertoires in COVID-19. This CDR3 is built from 17 residues. Germline-derived CDR1 and CDR2 are SGDLS and YYNGEE. The V and J ends lost 0 bases and 0 bases, in that order; junction bases with no gene match: 8. Sequencing used immunoSEQ multiplex PCR; TCRdb keeps in-frame clones, though not all of them. Of about 280,000 clones listed, 70% to 90% are singletons. The TCR was taken from a woman aged 30 to 39 with active or convalescent COVID-19. The sequenced sample consisted of peripheral blood. This chain joins TRBV9 and TRBJ2-5; the match to TRBD1 covers 7 bases. As DNA, the CDR3 is TGTGCCAGCAGCGTAGACCCCCGGACAGGCGACCAAGAGACCCAGTACTTC. This sequence encodes CASSVDPRTGDQETQYF.